A single sample is the source of the 3 T cell receptor beta chains below, sequenced in a study of molecular identifiers for immune sequencing clone quantification. TCRdb re-derived calls from the PCR reads in MiXCR, one entry per CDR3 protein. The table has about 640,000 distinct CDR3 sequences, just under 20% seen once. The sequenced sample consisted of naive CD8+ T cells from blood, with Jurkat cell RNA spiked in. As for subset: FACS-sorted CD8+CD4-CCR7+CD45RA+ naive T cells. Source of these receptors: a human donor in good health. Some libraries in this study had Jurkat cell RNA spiked in.

V and J are TRBV30 and TRBJ2-2; D gene unclear. Looked up from germline, CDR1 is GTSNPN and CDR2 is SVGIG (reference sequence). With 2 bases removed from V and 8 bases from J, the gap between germline ends came to 15 bases. The CDR3 extends over 14 amino acids. The CDR3 coding sequence is TGTGCCTGGAGTCTCACGCCCCTCCCGGGGGAGCTGTTTTTT. This gives the protein CAWSLTPLPGELFF.

Turning to this clonotype: A read error may explain this, as a much larger clone is one base away. V gene TRBV7-9 combines with J gene TRBJ2-7; D tentatively fits TRBD1 or TRBD2 (5 bases each). The CDR3 is 16 amino acids. The V gene's germline CDR1 is SEHNR and CDR2 FQNEAQ (reference sequence). The CDR3 here is CAGSLVSGTETYEQYF. The DNA for the CDR3 is TGTGCCGGCAGCTTAGTGAGTGGGACCGAGACCTACGAGCAGTACTTC.

Of note for this clonotype: This may be a read error: a much more frequent sequence differs by one nucleotide. J is TRBJ2-2 and V is TRBV21-1; the DNA was not compared with TRBD1, the D call given in the table. TRBV21-1 is annotated as a pseudogene. The length of the CDR3 is 17 residues. This CDR3 reads CASSKTVREKFTGELFF. CDR3 nucleotides: TGTGCCAGCAGCAAAACGGTCAGGGAGAAATTCACCGGGGAGCTGTTTTTT.